This T cell receptor beta chain is from a study of shared clonotypes between healthy human individuals. Study overall: Three plates each covered CD4 naive and memory; CD8 naive two, CD8 memory one.

Negatively enriched CD4+ T cells were divided by CD45RA into naive and memory. The J segment lost 8 bases and the V segment lost 3 bases, leaving 3 bases of the junction unmatched. The CDR3 sequence is 14 residues long. Per the germline V gene, CDR1 is SGHRS and CDR2 is YFSETQ. Assay used: immunoSEQ multiplex PCR; TCRdb lists only in-frame clones, some missing. The sample contains under 1,900,000 clones, around 98.5% of which appear only once. A note on this clone: Its antigen is currently unknown.

Study-level findings and limits: It was observed that 5% to 6.5% of naive CD4 clonotypes were shared across several donors.

Specimen: naive CD4+ T cells sorted from blood. The subset: CD45RA+ positively selected. This sequence joins TRBV5-1 and TRBJ2-1; 12 bases are shared with TRBD1. The sequence was obtained from a man aged 30-40 years in good health. The CDR3 spells CASSYGTGGDEQFF. Here the CDR3 DNA reads TGCGCCAGCAGCTACGGGACAGGGGGCGATGAGCAGTTCTTC.